Sequencing of this T cell receptor (beta chain) was carried out in a study of identical twins. TCRdb re-derived calls from the 5' RACE reads in MiXCR, one entry per CDR3 protein. This sample has nearly 200,000 distinct CDR3 sequences, with approximately 15% found just once. The CDR3 sequence is 15 residues long. Germline CDR1 SGHDT, CDR2 YYEEEE. Trimming removed 1 base at V and 4 bases at J, with 12 bases between. A few counts support this clonotype. The antigen remains undetermined. The study, taken as a whole, reports: Beta out-of-frame twin sharing showed a weaker excess.

This sample also belongs to another study, concerning T cells expressing NK-cell markers. As that report states: In the group of eight sequenced donors, seven were HCMV-seropositive and one was seronegative. Four of the donors also had these clonotypes leading their CD3+CD56-NKG2C+ fraction.

The chain joins TRBV5-6 to TRBJ2-1; weak D call: TRBD1 (7 bases). The sequencing input was CD8+ T cells sorted from blood. This TCR was sampled from a woman younger than 35 in good health. The CDR3 region is CASSLQGGYYNEQFF. CDR3 coding DNA: TGTGCCAGCAGCTTGCAGGGGGGTTATTACAATGAGCAGTTCTTC.